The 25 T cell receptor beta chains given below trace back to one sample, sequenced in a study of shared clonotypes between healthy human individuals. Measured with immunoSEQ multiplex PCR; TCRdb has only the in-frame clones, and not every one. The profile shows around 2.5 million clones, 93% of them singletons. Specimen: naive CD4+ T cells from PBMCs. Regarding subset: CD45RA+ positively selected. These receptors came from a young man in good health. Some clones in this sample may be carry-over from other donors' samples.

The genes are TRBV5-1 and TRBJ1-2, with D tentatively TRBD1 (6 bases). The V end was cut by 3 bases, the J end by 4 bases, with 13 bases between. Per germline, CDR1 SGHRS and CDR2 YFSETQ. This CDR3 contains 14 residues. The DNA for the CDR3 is TGCGCCAGCAGCTCTGGACAGCCGCCCTATGGCTACACCTTC. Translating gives CASSSGQPPYGYTF.

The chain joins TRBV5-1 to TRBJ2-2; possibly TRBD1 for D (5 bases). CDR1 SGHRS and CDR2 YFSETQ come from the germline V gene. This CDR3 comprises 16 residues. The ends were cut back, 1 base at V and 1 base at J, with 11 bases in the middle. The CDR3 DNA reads TGCGCCAGCAGCTTGTTTCTGGACAAGAACACCGGGGAGCTGTTTTTT. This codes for CASSLFLDKNTGELFF.

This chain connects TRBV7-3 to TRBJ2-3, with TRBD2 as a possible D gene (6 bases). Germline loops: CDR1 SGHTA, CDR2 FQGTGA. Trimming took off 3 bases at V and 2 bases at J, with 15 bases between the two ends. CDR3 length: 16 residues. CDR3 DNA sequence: TGTGCCAGCAGCTTTAATCCAGCGGGCCTCACAGATACGCAGTATTTT. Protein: CASSFNPAGLTDTQYF.

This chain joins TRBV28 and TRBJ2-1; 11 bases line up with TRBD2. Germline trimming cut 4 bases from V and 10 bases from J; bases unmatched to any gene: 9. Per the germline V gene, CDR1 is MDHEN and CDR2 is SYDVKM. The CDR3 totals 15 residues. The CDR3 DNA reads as TGTGCCAGCAGTTCCGTAGCGGGAGGGCCGCGAGAGCAGTTCTTC. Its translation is CASSSVAGGPREQFF.

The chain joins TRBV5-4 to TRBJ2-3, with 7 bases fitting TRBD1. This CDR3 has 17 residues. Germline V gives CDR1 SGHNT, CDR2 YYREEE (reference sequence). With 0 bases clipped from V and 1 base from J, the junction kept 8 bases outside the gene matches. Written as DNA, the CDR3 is TGTGCCAGCAGCTTGGAGGGTCACAGGGGTGGCACAGATACGCAGTATTTT. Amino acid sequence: CASSLEGHRGGTDTQYF.

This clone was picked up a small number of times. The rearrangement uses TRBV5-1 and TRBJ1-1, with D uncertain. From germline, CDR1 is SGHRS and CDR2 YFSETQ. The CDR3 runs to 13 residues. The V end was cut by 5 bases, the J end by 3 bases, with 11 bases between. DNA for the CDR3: TGCGCCAGCAGTTACTCCTCGGACACTGAAGCTTTCTTT. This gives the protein CASSYSSDTEAFF.

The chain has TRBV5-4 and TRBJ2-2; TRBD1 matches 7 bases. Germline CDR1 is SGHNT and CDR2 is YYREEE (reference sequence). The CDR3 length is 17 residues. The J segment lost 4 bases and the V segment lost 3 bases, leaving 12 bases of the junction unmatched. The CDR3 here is CASSSPTDRAGTGELFF. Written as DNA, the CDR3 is TGTGCCAGCAGCTCGCCGACCGACAGGGCCGGCACCGGGGAGCTGTTTTTT.

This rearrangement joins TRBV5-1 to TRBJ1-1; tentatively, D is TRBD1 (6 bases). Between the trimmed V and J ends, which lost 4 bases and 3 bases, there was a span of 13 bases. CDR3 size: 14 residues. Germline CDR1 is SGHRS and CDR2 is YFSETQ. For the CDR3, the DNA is TGCGCCAGCAGCGAAACAGGGCTGGACACTGAAGCTTTCTTT. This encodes CASSETGLDTEAFF.

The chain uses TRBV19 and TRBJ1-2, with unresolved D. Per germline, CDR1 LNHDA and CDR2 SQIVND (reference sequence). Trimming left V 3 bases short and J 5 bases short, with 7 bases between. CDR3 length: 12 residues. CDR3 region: CASSITPYGYTF. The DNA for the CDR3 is TGTGCCAGTAGTATCACTCCTTATGGCTACACCTTC. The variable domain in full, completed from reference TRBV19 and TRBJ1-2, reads DGGITQSPKYLFRKEGQNVTLSCEQNLNHDAMYWYRQDPGQGLRLIYYSQIVNDFQKGDIAEGYSVSREKKESFPLTVTSAQKNPTAFYLCASSITPYGYTFGSGTRLTVV.

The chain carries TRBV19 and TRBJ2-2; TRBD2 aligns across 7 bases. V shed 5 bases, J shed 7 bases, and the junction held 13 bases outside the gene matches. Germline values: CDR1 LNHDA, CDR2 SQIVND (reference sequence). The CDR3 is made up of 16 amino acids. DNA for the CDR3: TGTGCCAGTAGTGACATGACTAGCCGGTTGATCGGGGAGCTGTTTTTT. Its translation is CASSDMTSRLIGELFF.

DNA for the CDR3: TGTGCCAGCAGCTTAGTGGGACAGGGGGTCACAGATACGCAGTATTTT. This gives the protein CASSLVGQGVTDTQYF. The chain carries TRBV7-3 and TRBJ2-3; 11 bases are a match to TRBD1. Germline CDR1 reads SGHTA; CDR2 reads FQGTGA. Trimming at V came to 2 bases and at J to 2 bases, leaving 3 bases not matched to a gene. The CDR3 length is 16 residues.

The DNA of the CDR3 is TGTGCCACCAGGCTAATCGGACAGGGGAGCACCGGGGAGCTGTTTTTT. It translates to CATRLIGQGSTGELFF. This chain connects TRBV15 to TRBJ2-2; 9 bases agree with TRBD1. V was pared by 6 bases and J by 4 bases, with 9 bases of the junction left unmatched. Germline lookup yields CDR1 LNHNV and CDR2 YYDKDF (reference sequence). This CDR3 contains 16 residues.

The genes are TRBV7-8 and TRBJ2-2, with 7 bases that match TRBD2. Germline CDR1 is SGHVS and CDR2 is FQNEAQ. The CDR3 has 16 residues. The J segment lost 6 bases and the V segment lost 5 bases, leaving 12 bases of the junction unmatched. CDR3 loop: CASSLRAGTASGELFF. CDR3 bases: TGTGCCAGCAGCCTTCGAGCGGGAACGGCTTCCGGGGAGCTGTTTTTT.

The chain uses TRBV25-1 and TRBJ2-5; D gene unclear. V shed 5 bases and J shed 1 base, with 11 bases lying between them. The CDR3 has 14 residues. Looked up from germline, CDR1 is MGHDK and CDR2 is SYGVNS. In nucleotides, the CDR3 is TGTGCCAGCAGTAGTGGACGGCTCCAAGAGACCCAGTACTTC. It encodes CASSSGRLQETQYF.

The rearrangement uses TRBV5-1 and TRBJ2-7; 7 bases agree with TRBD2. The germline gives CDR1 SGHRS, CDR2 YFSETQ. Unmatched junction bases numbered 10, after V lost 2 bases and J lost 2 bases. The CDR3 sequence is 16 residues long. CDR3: CASSLIVGGGTYEQYF. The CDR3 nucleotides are TGCGCCAGCAGCTTAATCGTCGGCGGGGGAACCTACGAGCAGTACTTC.

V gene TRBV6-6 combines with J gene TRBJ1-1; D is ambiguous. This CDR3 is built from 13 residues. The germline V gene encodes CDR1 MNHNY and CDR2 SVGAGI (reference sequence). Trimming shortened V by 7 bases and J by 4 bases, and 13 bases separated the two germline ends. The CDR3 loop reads CASMVATLTEAFF. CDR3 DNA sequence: TGTGCCAGCATGGTAGCTACACTCACTGAAGCTTTCTTT.

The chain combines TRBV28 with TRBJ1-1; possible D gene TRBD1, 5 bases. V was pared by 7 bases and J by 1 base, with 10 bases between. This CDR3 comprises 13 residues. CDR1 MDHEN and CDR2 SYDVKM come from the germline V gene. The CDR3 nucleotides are TGTGCCAGCACCTCGACAGCGAACACTGAAGCTTTCTTT. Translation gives CASTSTANTEAFF. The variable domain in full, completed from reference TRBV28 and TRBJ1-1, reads DVKVTQSSRYLVKRTGEKVFLECVQDMDHENMFWYRQDPGLGLRLIYFSYDVKMKEKGDIPEGYSVSREKKERFSLILESASTNQTSMYLCASTSTANTEAFFGQGTRLTVV.

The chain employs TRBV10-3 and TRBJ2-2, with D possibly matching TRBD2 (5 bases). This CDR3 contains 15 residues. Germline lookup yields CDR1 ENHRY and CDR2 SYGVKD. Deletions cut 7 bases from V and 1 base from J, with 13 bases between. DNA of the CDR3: TGTGCCATCACGGGATGGGCAGGGAACACCGGGGAGCTGTTTTTT. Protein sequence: CAITGWAGNTGELFF.

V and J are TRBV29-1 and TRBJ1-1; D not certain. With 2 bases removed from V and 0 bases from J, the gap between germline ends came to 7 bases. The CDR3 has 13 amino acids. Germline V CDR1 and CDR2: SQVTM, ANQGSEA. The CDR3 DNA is TGCAGCGTTGAAAAGAGAATGAACACTGAAGCTTTCTTT. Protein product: CSVEKRMNTEAFF.

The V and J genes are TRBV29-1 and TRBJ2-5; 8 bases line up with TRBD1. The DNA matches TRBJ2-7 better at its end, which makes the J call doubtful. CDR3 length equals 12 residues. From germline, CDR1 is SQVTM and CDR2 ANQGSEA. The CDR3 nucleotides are TGCAGCGTTGTTCGGACAGGGAACGAGCAGTACTTC. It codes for CSVVRTGNEQYF.

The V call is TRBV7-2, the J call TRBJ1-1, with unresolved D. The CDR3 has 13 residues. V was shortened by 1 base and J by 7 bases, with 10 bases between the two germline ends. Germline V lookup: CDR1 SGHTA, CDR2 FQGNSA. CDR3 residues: CASSLEQPLEAFF. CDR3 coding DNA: TGTGCCAGCAGCTTAGAACAGCCGCTTGAAGCTTTCTTT.

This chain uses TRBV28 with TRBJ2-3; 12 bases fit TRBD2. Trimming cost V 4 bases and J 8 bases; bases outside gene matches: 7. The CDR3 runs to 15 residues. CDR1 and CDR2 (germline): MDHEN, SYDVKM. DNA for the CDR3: TGTGCCAGCAGTTCGCCGGGACTAGCGGGTCCTACGCAGTATTTT. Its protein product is CASSSPGLAGPTQYF.

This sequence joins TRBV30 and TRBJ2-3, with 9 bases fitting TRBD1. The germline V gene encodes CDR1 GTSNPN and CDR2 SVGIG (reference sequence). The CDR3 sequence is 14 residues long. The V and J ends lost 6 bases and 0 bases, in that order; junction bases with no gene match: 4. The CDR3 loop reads CACNRGPSTDTQYF. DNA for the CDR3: TGTGCCTGCAACAGGGGGCCTAGCACAGATACGCAGTATTTT.

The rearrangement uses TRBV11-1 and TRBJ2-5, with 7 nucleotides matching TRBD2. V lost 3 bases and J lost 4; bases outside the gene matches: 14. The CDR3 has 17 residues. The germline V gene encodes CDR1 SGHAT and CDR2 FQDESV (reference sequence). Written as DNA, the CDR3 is TGTGCCAGCAGCTTGGGCCGGGCGGGAGCCTACCCAGAGACCCAGTACTTC. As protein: CASSLGRAGAYPETQYF.

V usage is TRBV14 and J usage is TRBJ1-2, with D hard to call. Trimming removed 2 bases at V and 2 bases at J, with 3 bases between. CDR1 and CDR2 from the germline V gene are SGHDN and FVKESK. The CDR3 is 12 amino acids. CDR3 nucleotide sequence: TGTGCCAGCAGCCAACCGAACTATGGCTACACCTTC. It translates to CASSQPNYGYTF.